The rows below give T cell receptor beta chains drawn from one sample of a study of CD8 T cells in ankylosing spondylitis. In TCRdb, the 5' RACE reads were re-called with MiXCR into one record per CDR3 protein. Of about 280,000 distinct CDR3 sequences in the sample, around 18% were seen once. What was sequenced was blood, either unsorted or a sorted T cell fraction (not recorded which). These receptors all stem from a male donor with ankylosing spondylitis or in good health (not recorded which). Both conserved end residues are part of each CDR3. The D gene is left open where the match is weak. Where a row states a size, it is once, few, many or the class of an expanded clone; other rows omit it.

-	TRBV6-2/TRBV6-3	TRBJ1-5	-	CASGSNLMAQHF	TGTGCCAGCGGGTCTAATCTTATGGCCCAGCATTTT
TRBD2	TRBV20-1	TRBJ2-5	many	CSAERGETQYF	TGCAGTGCCGAGCGGGGGGAGACCCAGTACTTC
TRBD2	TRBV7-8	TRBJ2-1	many	CASSFQSTSGRAISHNEQFF	TGTGCCAGCAGCTTTCAATCGACTAGCGGGAGGGCGATAAGCCACAATGAGCAGTTCTTC
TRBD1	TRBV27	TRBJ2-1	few	CATSRQGEYNEQFF	TGTGCCACCAGCCGACAGGGGGAGTACAATGAGCAGTTCTTC
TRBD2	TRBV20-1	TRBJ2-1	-	CRVKGTSGRGDEQFF	TGCAGAGTCAAGGGGACTAGCGGGAGAGGGGATGAGCAGTTCTTC
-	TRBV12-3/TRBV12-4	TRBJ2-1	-	CAGGGVNEQFF	TGTGCCGGAGGGGGGGTCAATGAGCAGTTCTTC
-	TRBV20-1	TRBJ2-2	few	CSATGTYTGELFF	TGCAGTGCCACCGGGACCTACACCGGGGAGCTGTTTTTT
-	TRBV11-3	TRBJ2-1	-	CASQEGSHEQFF	TGTGCCTCCCAAGAGGGTTCGCATGAGCAGTTCTTC
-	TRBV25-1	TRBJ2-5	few	CASSEFIGQQETQYF	TGTGCCAGCAGTGAATTCATAGGACAGCAAGAGACCCAGTACTTC
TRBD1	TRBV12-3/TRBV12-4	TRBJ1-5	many	CASSPGQVNQPQHF	TGTGCCAGCAGCCCGGGACAGGTCAATCAGCCCCAGCATTTT
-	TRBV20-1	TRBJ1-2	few	CSARGQIDYGYTF	TGCAGTGCTAGAGGACAGATCGACTATGGCTACACCTTC
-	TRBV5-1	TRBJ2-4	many	CASQLAGENIQYF	TGCGCCAGCCAACTAGCTGGGGAAAACATTCAGTACTTC
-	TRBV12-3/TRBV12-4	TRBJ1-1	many	CASSLGKNTEAFF	TGTGCCAGCAGTTTAGGCAAGAACACTGAAGCTTTCTTT
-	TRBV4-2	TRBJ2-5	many	CASSQDGSGDETQYF	TGTGCCAGCAGCCAAGATGGATCGGGGGACGAGACCCAGTACTTC
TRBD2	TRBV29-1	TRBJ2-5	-	CSTTLAGGETQYF	TGCAGCACCACGCTAGCGGGAGGGGAGACCCAGTACTTC
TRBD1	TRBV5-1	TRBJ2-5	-	CASSKGGQGETQYF	TGCGCCAGCAGCAAAGGAGGACAGGGGGAGACCCAGTACTTC
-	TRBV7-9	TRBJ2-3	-	CASSLRSASTDTQYF	TGTGCCAGCAGCTTAAGGTCGGCTAGCACAGATACGCAGTATTTT
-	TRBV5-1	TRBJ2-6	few	CASSLASAGANVLTF	TGCGCCAGCAGCTTGGCATCGGCCGGGGCCAACGTCCTGACTTTC
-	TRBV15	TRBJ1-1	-	CATSRVAGRTEAFF	TGTGCCACCAGCAGAGTCGCAGGGAGGACTGAAGCTTTCTTT
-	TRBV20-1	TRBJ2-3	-	CSAEGGAGDTQYF	TGCAGTGCTGAGGGTGGGGCAGGAGATACGCAGTATTTT
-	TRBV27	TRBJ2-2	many	CASSLESGNANTGELFF	TGTGCCAGCAGTTTAGAGTCCGGGAACGCGAACACCGGGGAGCTGTTTTTT
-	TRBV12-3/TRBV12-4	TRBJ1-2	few	CASQLRLTGMNGYTF	TGTGCCAGCCAACTCCGACTTACAGGGATGAATGGCTACACCTTC
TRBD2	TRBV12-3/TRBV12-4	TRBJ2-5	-	CASTQPGTSGRSETQYF	TGTGCCAGCACCCAACCCGGGACTAGCGGGAGATCGGAGACCCAGTACTTC
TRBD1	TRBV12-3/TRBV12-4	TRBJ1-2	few	CASRGDRTDGYTF	TGTGCCAGCAGGGGGGACAGGACCGATGGCTACACCTTC
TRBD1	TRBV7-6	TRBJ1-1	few	CASSKLLQGITEAFF	TGTGCCAGCAGCAAATTATTACAGGGGATTACTGAAGCTTTCTTT
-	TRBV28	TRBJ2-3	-	CASSLWTTSTDTQYF	TGTGCCAGCAGTTTATGGACTACCAGCACAGATACGCAGTATTTT
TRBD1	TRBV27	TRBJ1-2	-	CASRGTGGNSGYTF	TGTGCCAGCAGGGGGACAGGGGGCAACTCTGGCTACACCTTC
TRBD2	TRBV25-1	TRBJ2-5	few	CASSGLAGARETQYF	TGTGCCAGCAGTGGACTAGCGGGAGCAAGAGAGACCCAGTACTTC
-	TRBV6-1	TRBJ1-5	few	CASSRQAYSNQPQHF	TGTGCCAGCAGTAGACAGGCGTATAGCAATCAGCCCCAGCATTTT
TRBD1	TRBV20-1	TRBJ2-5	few	CSARGLTLTGGGETQYF	TGCAGTGCTAGAGGGTTGACCCTGACAGGGGGCGGGGAGACCCAGTACTTC
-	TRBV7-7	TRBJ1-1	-	CAGIPDRRNTEAFF	TGTGCCGGCATCCCTGACAGACGGAACACTGAAGCTTTCTTT
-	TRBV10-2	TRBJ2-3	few	CASAMAGRGDTQYF	TGCGCCAGCGCCATGGCGGGAAGGGGAGATACGCAGTATTTT
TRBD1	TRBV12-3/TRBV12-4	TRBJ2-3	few	CASSLWTLGTDTQSF	TGTGCCAGCAGTTTATGGACGTTGGGGACAGATACGCAGTCTTTT
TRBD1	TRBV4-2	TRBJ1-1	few	CASSAVGRGRNTEAFF	TGTGCCAGCAGCGCCGTTGGAAGGGGGCGGAACACTGAAGCTTTCTTT
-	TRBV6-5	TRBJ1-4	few	CASSFDNTNEKLFF	TGTGCCAGCAGTTTCGATAACACAAATGAAAAACTGTTTTTT
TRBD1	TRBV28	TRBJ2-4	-	CASSLRQGLKNIQYF	TGTGCCAGCAGTTTACGACAGGGCTTAAAAAACATTCAGTACTTC
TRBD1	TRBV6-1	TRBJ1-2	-	CASSKESGTANYGYTF	TGTGCCAGCAGTAAAGAATCCGGGACAGCTAACTATGGCTACACCTTC
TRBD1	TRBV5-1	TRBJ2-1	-	CASGTGGSLNEQFF	TGCGCCAGCGGTACAGGGGGCTCGTTAAATGAGCAGTTCTTC
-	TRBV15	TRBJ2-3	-	CATSRGRDTDTQYF	TGTGCCACCAGCAGAGGACGGGACACAGATACGCAGTATTTT
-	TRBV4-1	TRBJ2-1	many	CASSPTAAGGYEQFF	TGCGCCAGCAGCCCCACAGCAGCGGGCGGTTATGAGCAGTTCTTC
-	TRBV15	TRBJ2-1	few	CATSRERAYNEQFF	TGTGCCACCAGCAGAGAGAGGGCCTACAATGAGCAGTTCTTC
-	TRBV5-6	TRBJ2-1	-	CASSLAQGGTYNEQFF	TGTGCCAGCAGCTTGGCTCAGGGAGGTACCTACAATGAGCAGTTCTTC
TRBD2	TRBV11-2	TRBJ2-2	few	CASSLDWASGRSTGELFF	TGTGCCAGCAGCTTAGATTGGGCTAGCGGGAGAAGCACCGGGGAGCTGTTTTTT